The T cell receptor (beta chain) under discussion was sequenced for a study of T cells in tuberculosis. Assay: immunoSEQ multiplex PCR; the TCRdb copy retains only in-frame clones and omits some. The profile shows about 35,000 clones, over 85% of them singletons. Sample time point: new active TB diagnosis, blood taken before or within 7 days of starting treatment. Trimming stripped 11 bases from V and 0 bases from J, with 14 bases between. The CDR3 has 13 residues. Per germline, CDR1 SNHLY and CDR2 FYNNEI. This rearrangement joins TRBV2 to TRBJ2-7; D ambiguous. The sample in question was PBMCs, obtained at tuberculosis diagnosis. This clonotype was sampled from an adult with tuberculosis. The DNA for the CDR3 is TGTGCCGGCTCCCGAGGTTACTCCTACGAGCAGTACTTC. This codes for CAGSRGYSYEQYF.